This T cell receptor beta chain was obtained from a study of STAT5B mutations in CD4+ large granular lymphocyte leukemia. The CDR3 consists of 12 residues. Germline assignment: CDR1 ENHRY and CDR2 SYGVKD. Trimming cost V 11 bases and J 3 bases, with 13 bases left between them. TCRdb's table, derived via immunoSEQ multiplex PCR, lists solely in-frame clones and lacks some. The table has roughly 35,000 clones, 55% to 80% seen once. There are a few counts of this clone. V gene TRBV10-3 combines with J gene TRBJ2-5; TRBD1 is a possible D gene (6 bases). The receptor was isolated from a human donor in good health. The sample comprised CD4+ T cells from blood buffy coats. The CDR3 DNA is TGTGCCGCTGGACAGACCGAAGAGACCCAGTACTTC. The encoded protein is CAAGQTEETQYF.